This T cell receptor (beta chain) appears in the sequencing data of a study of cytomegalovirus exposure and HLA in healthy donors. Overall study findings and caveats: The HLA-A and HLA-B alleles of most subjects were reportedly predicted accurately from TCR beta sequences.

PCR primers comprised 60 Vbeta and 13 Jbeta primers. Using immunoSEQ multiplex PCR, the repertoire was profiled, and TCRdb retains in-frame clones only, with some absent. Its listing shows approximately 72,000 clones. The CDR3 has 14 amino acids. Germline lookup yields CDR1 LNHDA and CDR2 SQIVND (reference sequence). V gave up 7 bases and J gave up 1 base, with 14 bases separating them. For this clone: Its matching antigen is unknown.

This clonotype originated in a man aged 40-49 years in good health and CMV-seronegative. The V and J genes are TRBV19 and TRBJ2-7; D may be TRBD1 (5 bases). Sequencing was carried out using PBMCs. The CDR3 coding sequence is TGTGCCAGTACCATAACAGGTGGATCCTACGAGCAGTACTTC. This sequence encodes CASTITGGSYEQYF.